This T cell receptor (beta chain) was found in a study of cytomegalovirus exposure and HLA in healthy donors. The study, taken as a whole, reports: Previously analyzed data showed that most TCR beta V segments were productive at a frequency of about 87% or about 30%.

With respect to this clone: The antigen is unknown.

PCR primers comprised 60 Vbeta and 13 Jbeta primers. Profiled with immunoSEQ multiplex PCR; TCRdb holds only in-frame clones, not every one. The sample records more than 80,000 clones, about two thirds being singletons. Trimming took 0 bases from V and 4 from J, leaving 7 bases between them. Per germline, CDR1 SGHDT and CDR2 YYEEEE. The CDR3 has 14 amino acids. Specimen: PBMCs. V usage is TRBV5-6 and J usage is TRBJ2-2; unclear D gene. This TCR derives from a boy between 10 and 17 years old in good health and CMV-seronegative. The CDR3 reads CASSLAGVTGELFF. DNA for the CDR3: TGTGCCAGCAGCTTGGCCGGTGTCACCGGGGAGCTGTTTTTT.